Listed below are T cell receptor beta chains from one sample, sequenced in a study of OX40 agonist ivuxolimab in advanced cancers. Generated by immunoSEQ multiplex PCR, the TCRdb table keeps only in-frame clones and is missing some. The sample has 30,000 or so clones, around nine tenths seen once. The source was CD4+ or CD8+ T cells sorted from blood, collected in a trial of the OX40 agonist ivuxolimab. The receptors shown here come from an adult with an advanced solid tumor such as melanoma, head and neck, liver or kidney cancer. The CDR3 runs from the conserved cysteine through the conserved F or W. Each record gives: clone size, J gene, V gene, D gene, CDR3 protein, CDR3 DNA. D genes are given only for firm matches. Size is stated for part of the rows, as once, few or many counts, or as a class when the clone is expanded.

NA TRBJ1-5 TRBV28 NA CASSLSRINQPQHF TGTGCCAGCAGTTTGAGCCGGATCAATCAGCCCCAGCATTTT
NA TRBJ2-7 TRBV10-2 NA CASRGAGSYEQYF TGCGCCAGCAGGGGGGCAGGGTCCTACGAGCAGTACTTC
few TRBJ1-5 TRBV4-3 NA CASSQTLGVANQPQHF TGCGCCAGCAGCCAAACCTTAGGGGTGGCCAATCAGCCCCAGCATTTT
NA TRBJ2-7 TRBV27 NA CASSLRPGTLYEQYF TGTGCCAGCAGTTTACGGCCAGGGACCCTATACGAGCAGTACTTC
once TRBJ1-1 TRBV19 TRBD1 CASSIGTGNAFF TGTGCCAGCTCTATTGGGACAGGGAATGCTTTCTTT
NA TRBJ2-5 TRBV5-4 TRBD2 CASSLEGGREETQYF TGTGCCAGCAGCTTGGAAGGCGGGAGGGAGGAGACCCAGTACTTC
few TRBJ1-2 TRBV30 NA CAWDLGVGYTF TGTGCCTGGGACCTAGGGGTCGGCTACACCTTC
NA TRBJ2-7 TRBV11-2 NA CASSLVPRIGVSEQYF TGTGCCAGCAGCTTAGTCCCGAGGATAGGGGTGAGCGAGCAGTACTTC
NA TRBJ2-2 TRBV7-9 NA CASSPAGGELFF TGTGCCAGCAGCCCAGCCGGCGGGGAGCTGTTTTTT
NA TRBJ2-7 TRBV6-4 NA CASSDPPGPYEQYF TGTGCCAGCAGTGACCCCCCAGGCCCGTACGAGCAGTACTTC
NA TRBJ2-7 TRBV11-2 TRBD1 CASSLVSSAGGDDNEQYF TGTGCCAGCAGCTTAGTAAGTTCCGCAGGGGGCGACGACAACGAGCAGTACTTC
NA TRBJ2-7 TRBV7-8 TRBD1 CASSLVDRGTYEQYF TGTGCCAGCAGCTTAGTTGACAGGGGAACCTACGAGCAGTACTTC
NA TRBJ2-7 TRBV4-1 NA CASSQTGLEQYF TGCGCCAGCAGCCAAACAGGGTTAGAGCAGTACTTC
NA TRBJ2-6 TRBV7-8 NA CASSPREGANVLTF TGTGCCAGCAGCCCCCGGGAGGGGGCCAACGTCCTGACTTTC
once TRBJ2-1 TRBV6-5 TRBD2 CASGPSGDYNEQFF TGTGCCAGCGGGCCTAGCGGGGATTACAATGAGCAGTTCTTC
NA TRBJ2-4 TRBV7-9 NA CASSLEGRVAKNIQYF TGTGCCAGCAGCTTAGAGGGCAGGGTGGCCAAAAACATTCAGTACTTC
NA TRBJ2-1 TRBV27 NA CASSLSPSSVTYNEQFF TGTGCCAGCAGTTTATCGCCGTCTAGCGTCACCTACAATGAGCAGTTCTTC
NA TRBJ1-4 TRBV9 NA CASSVDSRWDEKLFF TGTGCCAGCAGCGTAGACAGCCGCTGGGATGAAAAACTGTTTTTT
NA TRBJ2-3 TRBV7-2 TRBD1 CASGSGTASTDTQYF TGTGCCAGCGGCTCCGGGACAGCTAGCACAGATACGCAGTATTTT
NA TRBJ1-5 TRBV4-3 NA CASSQDGDSNQPQHF TGCGCCAGCAGCCAAGATGGGGACAGCAATCAGCCCCAGCATTTT
NA TRBJ2-5 TRBV27 NA CASSDQSGETQYF TGTGCCAGCAGCGACCAGTCGGGAGAGACCCAGTACTTC
few TRBJ2-7 TRBV25-1 NA CASSPADEQYF TGTGCCAGCAGCCCCGCCGACGAGCAGTACTTC
NA TRBJ1-6 TRBV6-6 NA CASSPPAYNSPLHF TGTGCCAGCAGTCCCCCGGCATATAATTCACCCCTCCACTTT
NA TRBJ2-1 TRBV6-4 TRBD1 CASSEGTGGYNEQFF TGTGCCAGCAGTGAAGGGACAGGGGGGTACAATGAGCAGTTCTTC
NA TRBJ2-7 TRBV14 NA CASSQMGGSYEQYF TGTGCCAGCAGCCAAATGGGGGGAAGCTACGAGCAGTACTTC
NA TRBJ2-2 TRBV7-3 TRBD2 CASSFAWGGAANTGELFF TGTGCCAGCAGCTTCGCCTGGGGGGGAGCCGCGAACACCGGGGAGCTGTTTTTT
NA TRBJ1-2 TRBV6-1 NA CASSGTYYGYTF TGTGCCAGCAGCGGGACATACTATGGCTACACCTTC
NA TRBJ2-1 TRBV11-2 TRBD2 CASSVRTSGRDNEQFF TGTGCCAGCAGCGTCCGGACTAGCGGGAGGGACAATGAGCAGTTCTTC